This T cell receptor beta chain was sequenced for a study of T-cell reconstitution after alpha-beta-depleted transplantation in children. V lost 3 bases and J 6 bases, leaving 15 bases between the germline ends. CDR1 is DFQATT, CDR2 SNEGSKA, per germline (reference sequence). The CDR3 spans 14 residues. During its preparation, the TCRbeta library received unique molecular identifiers. A single record per CDR3 protein comes from TCRdb applying MiXCR to the PCR reads. The sample shows some 220,000 distinct CDR3 sequences, around 9.6% of them seen only once. In this sample, this clonotype turned up a few times.

Specimen: PBMCs from the stem cell graft donor, collected from the stem cell graft. This receptor was identified in a human donor who donated a stem cell graft to a child with acute lymphoblastic leukemia. This rearrangement joins TRBV20-1 to TRBJ1-5; unclear D gene. CDR3 loop: CSASSGDVGQPQHF. DNA of the CDR3: TGCAGTGCTAGTTCCGGGGATGTTGGTCAGCCCCAGCATTTT.